These 2 T cell receptor beta chains came from one sample sequenced in a study of CD8 T cells in Susac syndrome. RNA amounts of 0.5 to 1 ug underwent reverse transcription with random hexamers. TCRdb reanalysed the immunoSEQ multiplex PCR reads using MiXCR and keeps one entry per CDR3 protein. The sample has some 180,000 distinct CDR3 sequences, roughly 94% seen once; the top ten hold 0.099%. The material sequenced was CD4+ T cells from PBMCs. Receptor source: a human donor with Susac syndrome.

The rearrangement links TRBV7-3 to TRBJ1-1, with D possibly TRBD1 on 6 matching bases. The CDR3 loop spans 13 amino acids. Germline V lookup: CDR1 SGHTA, CDR2 FQGTGA. The ends were cut back, 3 bases at V and 4 bases at J, with 9 bases in the middle. The CDR3 protein is CASSLTQGTEAFF. The CDR3 DNA reads TGTGCCAGCAGCTTGACACAGGGCACTGAAGCTTTCTTT.

The chain combines TRBV9 with TRBJ2-1, with TRBD2 matching 11 bases. The CDR3 has 17 residues. Germline V gene lookup returns CDR1 SGDLS and CDR2 YYNGEE. J gave up 9 bases and V 3 bases, and 14 bases lay outside the gene matches. The CDR3 DNA follows: TGTGCCAGCAGCGCCACGATAGCGGGAGGGCGAGCGGGTGAGCAGTTCTTC. It specifies CASSATIAGGRAGEQFF.